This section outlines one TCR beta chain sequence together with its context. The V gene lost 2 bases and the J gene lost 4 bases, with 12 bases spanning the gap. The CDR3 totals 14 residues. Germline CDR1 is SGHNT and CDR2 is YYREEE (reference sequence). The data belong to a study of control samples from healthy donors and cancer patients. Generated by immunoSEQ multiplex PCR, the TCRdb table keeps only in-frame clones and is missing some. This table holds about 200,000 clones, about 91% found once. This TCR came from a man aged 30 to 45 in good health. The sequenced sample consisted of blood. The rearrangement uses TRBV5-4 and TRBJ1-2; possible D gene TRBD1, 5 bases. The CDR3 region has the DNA TGTGCCAGCAGCTTATTCGGGGGATCCTATGGCTACACCTTC. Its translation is CASSLFGGSYGYTF.